Following are 8 T cell receptor beta chains from one sample sequenced in a study of T cells in Graves' hyperthyroidism and ophthalmopathy. Researchers amplified the TCR beta CDR3 regions from RNA transcripts. Carried out on the TCR CDR3, a first-round RT-PCR used the HTBI primer set. TCRdb analysed the multiplex PCR reads with MiXCR anew, one entry per CDR3 protein. The sample contains over 350,000 distinct CDR3 sequences, about 14% of which appear only once. Sequencing used blood. Receptors were obtained from a man aged 50 to 60 with Graves' ophthalmopathy.

The table lists this clonotype with many counts. The rearrangement joins TRBV5-6 to TRBJ2-7; 8 bases line up with TRBD1. The CDR3 is made up of 15 amino acids. Looked up from germline, CDR1 is SGHDT and CDR2 is YYEEEE. The junction had 7 bases not matched to a gene; V was cut back by 0 bases and J by 5 bases. The CDR3 spells CASSLVRTGSHEQYF. CDR3 DNA: TGTGCCAGCAGCTTGGTCCGGACAGGGTCCCACGAGCAGTACTTC. Filled out from reference TRBV5-6 and TRBJ2-7, the complete variable domain reads DAGVTQSPTHLIKTRGQQVTLRCSPKSGHDTVSWYQQALGQGPQFIFQYYEEEERQRGNFPDRFSGHQFPNYSSELNVNALLLGDSALYLCASSLVRTGSHEQYFGPGTRLTVT.

On this clonotype itself: Since a much larger clone is just one base distant, this may be a read error. This chain links TRBV4-1 with TRBJ2-7; TRBD1 matches 10 bases. J was trimmed by 2 bases and V by 6 bases; bases with no gene match: 4. This CDR3 region has 14 residues. Germline lookup yields CDR1 MGHRA and CDR2 YSYEKL. CDR3 coding DNA: TGCGCCAGCAGGGCCGGGACAGGGGCCTACGAGCAGTACTTC. Translating gives CASRAGTGAYEQYF.

This clonotype was seen repeatedly, ten times or more. This chain joins TRBV28 and TRBJ1-1, with a tentative D call TRBD1 (5 bases). CDR3 length equals 16 residues. Germline CDR1 is MDHEN and CDR2 is SYDVKM. Trimming removed 2 bases at V and 2 bases at J, with 15 bases between. CDR3 loop: CASSLADNLINTEAFF. CDR3 bases: TGTGCCAGCAGTTTAGCGGACAATCTGATTAACACTGAAGCTTTCTTT.

The chain joins TRBV4-3 to TRBJ2-7; 11 bases are a match to TRBD2. V lost 0 bases to trimming and J lost 5 bases; unmatched junction nucleotides: 6. The germline gives CDR1 LGHNA, CDR2 YSLEER. The CDR3 length is 16 residues. CDR3 coding DNA: TGCGCCAGCAGCCAAGATTTAGCGGGAGGGCCCAACGAGCAGTACTTC. As protein: CASSQDLAGGPNEQYF.

The table lists this clonotype with many counts. The V and J genes are TRBV27 and TRBJ2-7; the match to TRBD2 covers 9 bases. Trimming cost V 2 bases and J 1 base; bases outside gene matches: 3. Germline V gene sequence: CDR1 MNHEY, CDR2 SMNVEV (reference sequence). This CDR3 is built from 15 residues. The CDR3: CASSLGAGGSYEQYF. CDR3 DNA: TGTGCCAGCAGTTTAGGTGCGGGAGGGTCCTACGAGCAGTACTTC.

This clonotype was found many times. The chain links TRBV5-1 to TRBJ2-7; a weak D match, TRBD2 (6 bases). CDR3 length: 14 amino acids. V lost 3 bases, J lost 3 bases, and 13 bases lay in between. Germline CDR1 is SGHRS and CDR2 is YFSETQ. The CDR3 spells CASSSDSGNYEQYF. The CDR3 nucleotides are TGCGCCAGCAGCTCTGATAGCGGAAACTACGAGCAGTACTTC.

This clonotype was found many times. V usage is TRBV5-1 and J usage is TRBJ2-7; perhaps D is TRBD1 or TRBD2 (5 bases each). CDR3 size: 15 residues. The germline V and J ends were trimmed by 0 bases and 3 bases, with 13 bases remaining between them. In germline, CDR1 is SGHRS, CDR2 YFSETQ. The CDR3 region is CASSLAPGPGYEQYF. The CDR3 DNA reads as TGCGCCAGCAGCTTGGCACCGGGACCGGGCTACGAGCAGTACTTC.

Comments on this clonotype: This clone may be a read error of a much larger clone one base away. The CDR3 nucleotides are TGTGCCAGCAGTGGGGTAGCGGGCCCCGTCGGCGAGCAGTACTTC. Amino acid sequence: CASSGVAGPVGEQYF. The chain recombines TRBV12-3 or TRBV12-4 with TRBJ2-7; 7 bases align to TRBD2. The junction had 13 bases not matched to a gene; V was cut back by 5 bases and J by 6 bases. The CDR3 length is 15 residues.